This is a list of T cell receptor beta chains from one sample in a study of shared clonotypes between healthy human individuals. Clones were sequenced by immunoSEQ multiplex PCR, and TCRdb holds only the in-frame ones, with some missing. The table shows under 2,000,000 clones, with just under 95% occurring only once. The sequencing sample was made of naive CD8+ T cells sorted from blood. These receptors all come from a man aged 18 to 30 in good health. Both conserved end residues are part of each CDR3. D genes are given only for firm matches. Some rows have no size entry. The others give once, few or many, or a class for an expanded clone.

J gene	clone size	D gene	V gene	CDR3 protein	CDR3 DNA
TRBJ2-1	once	NA	TRBV7-9	CASSLEATVYNEQFF	TGTGCCAGCAGCTTAGAGGCGACTGTCTACAATGAGCAGTTCTTC
TRBJ2-1	once	TRBD1	TRBV5-6	CASSLGGQGYNEQFF	TGTGCCAGCAGCTTGGGGGGACAGGGATACAATGAGCAGTTCTTC
TRBJ2-3	NA	TRBD2	TRBV5-4	CASSATSGGGDTQYF	TGTGCCAGCAGCGCCACTAGCGGGGGAGGAGATACGCAGTATTTT
TRBJ2-3	NA	TRBD2	TRBV2	CSIYPSGVGTDTQYF	TGTTCCATCTACCCTAGCGGGGTTGGCACAGATACGCAGTATTTT
TRBJ1-5	NA	NA	TRBV7-9	CASSETGPNQPQHF	TGTGCCAGCAGCGAGACCGGTCCCAATCAGCCCCAGCATTTT
TRBJ2-5	NA	NA	TRBV7-9	CASTHDFQETQYF	TGTGCCAGCACCCACGATTTCCAAGAGACCCAGTACTTC
TRBJ2-7	NA	NA	TRBV10-3	CAISDPDSPYEQYF	TGTGCCATCAGTGATCCGGACAGCCCCTACGAGCAGTACTTC
TRBJ2-3	NA	NA	TRBV4-1	CASSRDPTDTQYF	TGCGCCAGCAGTCGTGACCCGACAGATACGCAGTATTTT
TRBJ2-7	NA	NA	TRBV10-3	CAISVGGNRYEQYF	TGTGCCATCAGTGTTGGTGGGAACCGCTACGAGCAGTACTTC
TRBJ2-7	NA	NA	TRBV7-8	CASSLAGLAYEQYF	TGTGCCAGCAGCTTAGCAGGACTGGCCTACGAGCAGTACTTC
TRBJ2-5	NA	TRBD1	TRBV13	CASSSDRGRETQYF	TGTGCCAGCAGTTCGGACAGGGGAAGGGAGACCCAGTACTTC
TRBJ1-1	NA	NA	TRBV27	CASRSFYSEAFF	TGTGCCAGCAGAAGTTTCTACAGTGAAGCTTTCTTT
TRBJ2-5	NA	NA	TRBV9	CASSAPPGNQETQYF	TGTGCCAGCAGCGCTCCTCCAGGAAACCAAGAGACCCAGTACTTC
TRBJ2-1	NA	TRBD2	TRBV7-6	CASSPGLAGGLGYNEQFF	TGTGCCAGCAGCCCGGGACTAGCGGGAGGGTTGGGCTACAATGAGCAGTTCTTC
TRBJ1-5	once	NA	TRBV7-2	CASSLATGGQPQHF	TGTGCCAGCAGCTTAGCCACGGGTGGGCAGCCCCAGCATTTT
TRBJ2-5	NA	TRBD2	TRBV27	CASSLSGGGETQYF	TGTGCCAGCAGTTTAAGCGGGGGCGGGGAGACCCAGTACTTC
TRBJ1-1	NA	NA	TRBV19	CASSTRTSEAFF	TGTGCCAGTAGTACCAGGACATCTGAAGCTTTCTTT
TRBJ2-7	NA	TRBD2	TRBV5-6	CASSPWLAGVDYEQYF	TGTGCCAGCAGCCCATGGTTAGCGGGCGTTGACTACGAGCAGTACTTC
TRBJ2-7	NA	NA	TRBV4-3	CASSQDIEDEQYF	TGCGCCAGCAGCCAAGATATTGAGGACGAGCAGTACTTC
TRBJ2-7	once	NA	TRBV5-5	CASSGLAEQYF	TGTGCCAGCAGCGGTCTAGCCGAGCAGTACTTC
TRBJ2-1	NA	TRBD2	TRBV30	CASTTPGLAGASSYNEQFF	TGTGCCTCAACCACCCCGGGACTAGCGGGGGCTAGCTCCTACAATGAGCAGTTCTTC
TRBJ2-1	NA	TRBD2	TRBV5-6	CASSLTPGLGYNEQFF	TGTGCCAGCAGCTTGACTCCGGGACTAGGCTACAATGAGCAGTTCTTC
TRBJ2-7	NA	NA	TRBV4-1	CASSQGGTLSYEQYF	TGCGCCAGCAGCCAAGGTGGAACACTCTCCTACGAGCAGTACTTC
TRBJ2-5	NA	TRBD2	TRBV30	CAYNPSGWGVTQYF	TGTGCCTACAATCCTAGCGGGTGGGGGGTGACCCAGTACTTC
TRBJ1-3	NA	NA	TRBV29-1	CSVDRPGSGNTIYF	TGCAGCGTTGACCGGCCAGGCTCTGGAAACACCATATATTTT
TRBJ2-7	NA	NA	TRBV7-9	CASSTAVDYEQYF	TGTGCCAGCAGCACCGCCGTCGACTACGAGCAGTACTTC
TRBJ1-1	NA	NA	TRBV19	CASTEGINTEAFF	TGTGCCAGTACGGAGGGGATTAACACTGAAGCTTTCTTT
TRBJ1-4	NA	TRBD1	TRBV19	CASSGQANEKLFF	TGTGCCAGTAGTGGACAGGCTAATGAAAAACTGTTTTTT
TRBJ2-7	NA	NA	TRBV25-1	CASSEGSSYEQYF	TGTGCCAGCAGTGAGGGAAGCTCCTACGAGCAGTACTTC
TRBJ2-3	NA	NA	TRBV25-1	CASSEAAISTDTQYF	TGTGCCAGCAGTGAGGCCGCAATTAGCACAGATACGCAGTATTTT
TRBJ1-4	NA	NA	TRBV10-2	CASSDGVTNEKLFF	TGCGCCAGCAGTGATGGGGTGACTAATGAAAAACTGTTTTTT
TRBJ1-2	NA	NA	TRBV30	CALLGRDYGYTF	TGTGCCCTTCTCGGGAGGGACTATGGCTACACCTTC
TRBJ2-5	NA	TRBD1	TRBV7-6	CASSLLLGQGTQYF	TGTGCCAGCAGCTTACTTCTGGGACAGGGGACCCAGTACTTC
TRBJ2-1	NA	NA	TRBV27	CATRGGWEQFF	TGTGCCACCAGGGGGGGGTGGGAGCAGTTCTTC
TRBJ2-7	once	NA	TRBV2	CASSEARGLTYEQYF	TGTGCCAGCAGTGAAGCCCGTGGCCTGACCTACGAGCAGTACTTC
TRBJ1-5	NA	TRBD1	TRBV2	CASSDPGQGFQPQHF	TGTGCCAGCAGCGACCCGGGACAGGGATTTCAGCCCCAGCATTTT
TRBJ2-1	NA	TRBD2	TRBV5-1	CASSLAGVSYNEQFF	TGCGCCAGCAGCCTAGCGGGGGTCTCCTACAATGAGCAGTTCTTC
TRBJ2-2	NA	TRBD2	TRBV10-1	CASRASGKAGELFF	TGCGCCAGCAGAGCTAGCGGGAAGGCCGGGGAGCTGTTTTTT
TRBJ2-3	NA	NA	TRBV11-3	CASSLEVWGSSTDTQYF	TGTGCCAGCAGCTTGGAGGTATGGGGATCTAGCACAGATACGCAGTATTTT
TRBJ2-7	NA	NA	TRBV28	CASSLSDSHYEQYF	TGTGCCAGCAGTTTAAGTGACAGTCACTACGAGCAGTACTTC
TRBJ2-7	NA	NA	TRBV5-8	CASSIVTYEQYF	TGTGCCAGCAGTATCGTGACCTACGAGCAGTACTTC
TRBJ1-1	NA	NA	TRBV20-1	CSARVVTEAFF	TGCAGTGCTAGAGTTGTCACTGAAGCTTTCTTT
TRBJ2-3	NA	TRBD1	TRBV7-9	CASSFLPGQGSDTQYF	TGTGCCAGCAGCTTTCTTCCGGGACAGGGATCAGATACGCAGTATTTT